This T cell receptor (beta chain) stems from a study of CD8+ T cells in alopecia areata. The treatment was: oral pan-JAK inhibitor, 5-10 mg twice daily. This CDR3 region has 13 residues. Germline CDR1 reads SQVTM; CDR2 reads ANQGSEA. V lost 4 bases, J lost 3 bases, and 10 bases lay in between. cDNA reverse transcribed from extracted RNA served as the sequencing template. The protocol was immunoSEQ multiplex PCR, while the TCRdb copy is restricted to in-frame clones and leaves out a portion. The repertoire holds hundreds of thousands of clones, with 50% to 75% as singletons. The sequence was obtained from a human donor with alopecia areata. The chain combines TRBV29-1 with TRBJ1-5; the D is unclear. Sequenced material: CD4+ T cells sorted from blood, taken at roughly week 53, from a patient treated with tofacitinib. The DNA for the CDR3 is TGCAGCGTTGGGGCAGGCACCAATCAGCCCCAGCATTTT. This sequence encodes CSVGAGTNQPQHF.